Listed here are 32 T cell receptor beta chains from one sample, sequenced in a study of cytotoxic CD8 clonotypes in ibrutinib-treated CLL. Profiling relied on immunoSEQ multiplex PCR, and the TCRdb table lists in-frame clones only, not all of them. There are 110,000 to 150,000 clones in the sample; about 75% occur only once, and 5% to 5.5% lies in the top ten. The sequenced sample was PBMCs, obtained after 24 months of ibrutinib treatment. The receptors were sampled from a human donor with chronic lymphocytic leukemia.

This clone was observed a single time. The genes are TRBV7-9 and TRBJ2-1, with 9 nucleotides matching TRBD1. The germline V gene has CDR1 SEHNR and CDR2 FQNEAQ (reference sequence). This CDR3 region has 15 residues. V trimming: 2 bases; J trimming: 8 bases; junction bases outside the gene matches: 7. In DNA form, the CDR3 reads TGTGCCAGCAGCTTAAGGACAGGGGACTCGGATGAGCAGTTCTTC. It yields the protein CASSLRTGDSDEQFF.

V gene TRBV4-2 combines with J gene TRBJ2-5; 11 bases agree with TRBD2. The CDR3 spans 17 residues. J gave up 5 bases and V 4 bases, and 12 bases lay outside the gene matches. Germline CDR1 reads LGHNA; CDR2 reads YNFKEQ. The CDR3: CASSPGGTSGPDETQYF. DNA of the CDR3: TGTGCCAGCAGCCCCGGTGGGACTAGCGGTCCGGACGAGACCCAGTACTTC.

The chain employs TRBV7-2 and TRBJ1-5, with D possibly TRBD1 on 5 matching bases. The germline CDR1 and CDR2 sequences are SGHTA and FQGNSA. This CDR3 contains 16 residues. V was clipped by 2 bases and J by 1 base, with 12 bases between them. The chain's CDR3 is CASSLWGTGSNQPQHF. As DNA, the CDR3 is TGTGCCAGCAGCTTATGGGGGACCGGGAGCAATCAGCCCCAGCATTTT.

This chain uses TRBV5-1 with TRBJ2-1; D possibly corresponds to TRBD2 (6 bases). The CDR3 is made up of 17 amino acids. Germline V gene lookup returns CDR1 SGHRS and CDR2 YFSETQ. V was clipped by 0 bases and J by 1 base, with 14 bases between them. CDR3 nucleotides: TGCGCCAGCAGCTTGGCCGCATTCGGGGGATCCTACAATGAGCAGTTCTTC. It specifies CASSLAAFGGSYNEQFF.

The V call is TRBV7-8, the J call TRBJ2-1; 9 bases agree with TRBD2. V lost 2 bases and J lost 5; bases outside the gene matches: 7. Germline V CDR1 and CDR2: SGHVS, FQNEAQ. The CDR3 length is 16 residues. CDR3 in DNA: TGTGCCAGCAGCTTACGGCCGACTAGCGGAGACAATGAGCAGTTCTTC. Translation: CASSLRPTSGDNEQFF.

This clone appeared a few times. This chain joins TRBV5-4 and TRBJ2-3, with TRBD2 matching 9 bases. V shed 4 bases, J shed 0 bases, and the junction held 6 bases outside the gene matches. This CDR3 contains 16 residues. The V gene's germline CDR1 is SGHNT and CDR2 YYREEE (reference sequence). CDR3 residues: CASSPGTSKSTDTQYF. CDR3 in DNA: TGTGCCAGCAGCCCCGGGACTAGCAAAAGCACAGATACGCAGTATTTT.

The chain couples TRBV7-2 to TRBJ1-3; 9 bases map to TRBD1. This CDR3 has 15 residues. Germline assignment: CDR1 SGHTA and CDR2 FQGNSA. J was trimmed by 3 bases and V by 5 bases; bases with no gene match: 5. CDR3 region: CASSGGTGSGNTIYF. CDR3 DNA: TGTGCCAGCAGCGGCGGGACAGGGAGTGGAAACACCATATATTTT.

The rearrangement joins TRBV7-9 to TRBJ2-7; D is unresolved. The CDR3 contains 12 residues. CDR1 and CDR2 (germline): SEHNR, FQNEAQ (reference sequence). V was cut by 4 bases and J by 0 bases, with 4 bases left in between. In DNA, the CDR3 is TGTGCCAGCAGCTACACCTCCTACGAGCAGTACTTC. Protein: CASSYTSYEQYF.

This clone was seen just once. This rearrangement joins TRBV19 to TRBJ2-5; the D gene could be TRBD1 or TRBD2 (5 bases each). Germline-derived CDR1 and CDR2 are LNHDA and SQIVND (reference sequence). CDR3 size: 14 residues. V lost 5 bases and J lost 1, with 11 bases in between. CDR3 coding DNA: TGTGCCAGTAGTCCCCGAGGGGCCCAAGAGACCCAGTACTTC. Translating gives CASSPRGAQETQYF.

The V and J genes are TRBV28 and TRBJ2-7; D is undetermined. The CDR3 sequence is 11 residues long. Germline V gene lookup returns CDR1 MDHEN and CDR2 SYDVKM. Between the trimmed V and J ends, which lost 2 bases and 12 bases, there was a span of 11 bases. The CDR3 DNA follows: TGTGCCAGCAGTTTAGGGCCACGGTGGTACTTC. This gives the protein CASSLGPRWYF.

The chain has TRBV6-5 and TRBJ2-5; D gene uncertain. Germline V gene sequence: CDR1 MNHEY, CDR2 SVGAGI. V lost 0 bases, J lost 3 bases, and 8 bases lay in between. This CDR3 comprises 14 residues. The CDR3 DNA follows: TGTGCCAGCAGTTACTCGTCCACGAAAGAGACCCAGTACTTC. It codes for CASSYSSTKETQYF.

Details on this clone: At the DNA level, this CDR3 is encoded by other sequences in the same sample as well. The chain is built from TRBV7-3 and TRBJ1-5; D gene unclear. The CDR3 covers 13 residues. V was shortened by 5 bases and J by 10 bases, with 15 bases between the two germline ends. Per the germline V gene, CDR1 is SGHTA and CDR2 is FQGTGA. The CDR3 is CASSAGMGQPQHF. In DNA form, the CDR3 reads TGTGCCAGCAGCGCGGGGATGGGTCAACCCCAGCATTTT.

This clone appeared a few times. This rearrangement joins TRBV6-1 to TRBJ1-2, with D tentatively TRBD1 (5 bases). Trimming pared 8 bases from V and 4 bases from J, leaving 14 bases between. This CDR3 contains 13 residues. Germline CDR1 is MNHNS and CDR2 is SASEGT. CDR3 loop: CASGRGEAYGYTF. The CDR3 bases are TGTGCCAGCGGGCGGGGGGAGGCCTATGGCTACACCTTC.

The V and J genes are TRBV4-2 and TRBJ2-1, with D uncertain. The CDR3 contains 15 residues. Germline lookup yields CDR1 LGHNA and CDR2 YNFKEQ. Trimming stripped 1 base from V and 1 base from J, with 8 bases between. The CDR3 nucleotides read TGTGCCAGCAGCCAAGCAGTTTGGTCCTACAATGAGCAGTTCTTC. It specifies CASSQAVWSYNEQFF.

The chain joins TRBV6-5 to TRBJ1-4; D is undetermined. The germline V and J ends were trimmed by 6 bases and 8 bases, with 16 bases remaining between them. The CDR3 runs to 14 residues. CDR1 and CDR2 (germline): MNHEY, SVGAGI. The CDR3 spells CASSPTLTREKLFF. Here the CDR3 DNA reads TGTGCCAGCAGCCCGACCTTGACGCGCGAAAAACTGTTTTTT.

This clone was recorded a few times. The J gene is TRBJ1-2, the V gene TRBV11-2, with TRBD1 as a possible D gene (6 bases). The CDR3 is 14 residues long. Per the germline V gene, CDR1 is SGHAT and CDR2 is FQNNGV. Trimming cost V 4 bases and J 5 bases, with 14 bases left between them. This chain's CDR3 is CASSSVDSQYGYTF. The DNA for the CDR3 is TGTGCCAGCAGCTCAGTGGACAGTCAATATGGCTACACCTTC.

The V call is TRBV6-5, the J call TRBJ2-3; weak D call: TRBD1 (6 bases). Germline V gene lookup returns CDR1 MNHEY and CDR2 SVGAGI. Trimming removed 6 bases from V and 4 bases from J, with 11 bases in between. CDR3 length: 13 amino acids. The CDR3 coding sequence is TGTGCCAGCAGACCACAGGGTTCAGATACGCAGTATTTT. Its protein is CASRPQGSDTQYF.

This chain joins TRBV14 and TRBJ2-7; D is uncertain. This CDR3 region has 11 residues. The germline V gene encodes CDR1 SGHDN and CDR2 FVKESK. Trimming took off 4 bases at V and 7 bases at J, with 8 bases between the two ends. The DNA of the CDR3 is TGTGCCAGCAGCCCTTTTTGGGAGCAGTACTTC. Translating gives CASSPFWEQYF.

This chain links TRBV15 with TRBJ1-6; possibly TRBD1 for D (5 bases). Germline V CDR1 and CDR2: LNHNV, YYDKDF (reference sequence). The CDR3 extends over 14 amino acids. The V gene lost 0 bases and the J gene lost 7 bases, with 7 bases spanning the gap. In DNA, the CDR3 is TGTGCCACCAGCAGAGAACGGGGCAATTCACCCCTCCACTTT. It translates to CATSRERGNSPLHF.

This clone has a single count. The CDR3 DNA reads TGCGCCAGCAGCCGAACGGGACAGGGGAGCTCTGGGGCCAACGTCCTGACTTTC. It yields the protein CASSRTGQGSSGANVLTF. This chain joins TRBV4-3 and TRBJ2-6; 10 nucleotides agree with TRBD1. Germline trimming cut 4 bases from V and 0 bases from J; bases unmatched to any gene: 6. The CDR3 covers 18 residues. CDR1 is LGHNA, CDR2 YSLEER, per germline.

The CDR3 nucleotides read TGTGCCAGCAGCTTAGGAGGTCTCCTAGCCAAAAACATTCAGTACTTC. It yields the protein CASSLGGLLAKNIQYF. This sequence joins TRBV7-2 and TRBJ2-4; D is undetermined. Germline V gene lookup returns CDR1 SGHTA and CDR2 FQGNSA. The CDR3 extends over 16 amino acids. V lost 1 base and J lost 0, with 10 bases in between.

The J gene is TRBJ2-5, the V gene TRBV25-1; D is ambiguous. The CDR3 consists of 15 residues. Trimming pared 5 bases from V and 3 bases from J, leaving 16 bases between. CDR1 is MGHDK and CDR2 is SYGVNS in the germline V gene. CDR3 protein: CASSNPSSVKETQYF. The CDR3 bases are TGTGCCAGCAGTAACCCGTCCAGCGTTAAAGAGACCCAGTACTTC.

This clone was seen a few times. Here the CDR3 reads CASSPQWDGELFF. The CDR3 DNA follows: TGTGCCAGCAGCCCACAGTGGGACGGGGAGCTGTTTTTT. This rearrangement joins TRBV7-2 to TRBJ2-2, with D unresolved. This CDR3 comprises 13 residues. V was pared by 5 bases and J by 7 bases, with 11 bases between. CDR1 and CDR2 (germline): SGHTA, FQGNSA.

This clone appeared once. The rearrangement joins TRBV20-1 to TRBJ2-5; a weak D match, TRBD2 (5 bases). The V gene's germline CDR1 is DFQATT and CDR2 SNEGSKA (reference sequence). CDR3 length equals 11 residues. CDR3 sequence (DNA): TGCAGCCTACCGCGGGCGGAGACCCAGTACTTC. It codes for CSLPRAETQYF.

The V and J genes are TRBV10-3 and TRBJ2-5, with TRBD2 as a possible D gene (6 bases). V was shortened by 6 bases and J by 4 bases, with 18 bases between the two germline ends. CDR3 length: 15 residues. CDR1 is ENHRY, CDR2 SYGVKD, per germline. CDR3 region: CAIRAIDGGRETQYF. Here the CDR3 DNA reads TGTGCCATCAGGGCTATAGATGGGGGGAGAGAGACCCAGTACTTC.

The chain has TRBV15 and TRBJ2-1; the match to TRBD2 covers 7 bases. Germline V gene sequence: CDR1 LNHNV, CDR2 YYDKDF (reference sequence). J was trimmed by 7 bases and V by 3 bases; bases with no gene match: 15. The CDR3 length is 17 residues. The CDR3 bases are TGTGCCACCAGCAGCCCGACCCTCGGGGGGTTCCTTAATGAGCAGTTCTTC. Residues: CATSSPTLGGFLNEQFF.

This clone has just one count. The chain employs TRBV2 and TRBJ1-2; D unresolved. From germline, CDR1 is SNHLY and CDR2 FYNNEI. Trimming took off 4 bases at V and 0 bases at J, with 6 bases between the two ends. The CDR3 is 13 residues long. The CDR3 region has the DNA TGTGCCAGCAGTGGGCTCCCTAACTATGGCTACACCTTC. It codes for CASSGLPNYGYTF.

The chain uses TRBV7-3 and TRBJ2-3; 9 bases are a match to TRBD1. Germline V lookup: CDR1 SGHTA, CDR2 FQGTGA. The CDR3 runs 16 residues. Unmatched junction bases numbered 12, after V lost 5 bases and J lost 6 bases. The CDR3, as DNA: TGTGCCAGCAGCCCCGGGACAGGGACTTTAGGGGATACGCAGTATTTT. Amino acids: CASSPGTGTLGDTQYF.

The genes are TRBV5-4 and TRBJ2-7; possibly TRBD1 or TRBD2 for D (7 bases each). The V gene's germline CDR1 is SGHNT and CDR2 YYREEE (reference sequence). V was cut by 4 bases and J by 2 bases, with 13 bases left in between. There are 14 residues in the CDR3. The CDR3 reads CASSPGGVTYEQYF. CDR3 nucleotides: TGTGCCAGCAGCCCAGGGGGGGTCACCTACGAGCAGTACTTC. Using reference TRBV5-4 and TRBJ2-7 for the parts outside the CDR3, the full variable domain is ETGVTQSPTHLIKTRGQQVTLRCSSQSGHNTVSWYQQALGQGPQFIFQYYREEENGRGNFPPRFSGLQFPNYSSELNVNALELDDSALYLCASSPGGVTYEQYFGPGTRLTVT.

This clone was seen a single time. The chain links TRBV5-1 to TRBJ1-1; weak D call: TRBD1 (5 bases). The CDR3 is made up of 18 amino acids. Deletions cut 4 bases from V and 0 bases from J, with 22 bases between. Germline values: CDR1 SGHRS, CDR2 YFSETQ. The CDR3 region is CASSLLRGTGIMNTEAFF. The DNA of the CDR3 is TGCGCCAGCAGCCTTCTGCGGGGGACCGGGATAATGAACACTGAAGCTTTCTTT.

The chain carries TRBV5-1 and TRBJ1-6; tentatively, D is TRBD1 (5 bases). CDR1 and CDR2 (germline): SGHRS, YFSETQ. The CDR3 consists of 14 residues. Trimming shortened V by 3 bases and J by 8 bases, and 12 bases separated the two germline ends. The CDR3 DNA follows: TGCGCCAGCAGCTGGGGACGGGGTGATTCACCCCTCCACTTT. Its protein product is CASSWGRGDSPLHF.

The rearrangement links TRBV4-1 to TRBJ1-5; possible D gene TRBD1, 6 bases. Germline CDR1 and CDR2: MGHRA and YSYEKL. CDR3 length: 19 amino acids. The ends were cut back, 4 bases at V and 10 bases at J, with 32 bases in the middle. The DNA for the CDR3 is TGCGCCAGCAGCCGAACCCCCCACGGGGGGCCCCGACCGCCCCAACCCCAGCATTTT. This translates into CASSRTPHGGPRPPQPQHF.